This is a list of T cell receptor beta chains from one sample in a study of blood T cells in healthy people across ages. TCRdb re-derived calls from the 5' RACE reads in MiXCR, one entry per CDR3 protein. The sample comprises hundreds of thousands of distinct CDR3 sequences, approximately 22% of which are singletons, and about 22% rests with the top ten. The specimen was blood. The receptors stem from a man in his 70s in good health. Both conserved end residues are part of each CDR3. The D gene is left open where the match is weak. Rows give clone size only sometimes, using once, few, many, or a class for an expanded clone.

clone size,V gene,J gene,D gene,CDR3 DNA,CDR3 protein
few,TRBV13,TRBJ2-1,NA,TGTGCCAACAGCTTAAGTCGCCGATACAATGAGCAGTTCTTC,CANSLSRRYNEQFF
NA,TRBV5-5,TRBJ2-1,TRBD2,TGTGCCAGCAGATATGGGACTAGCGCTTACAATGAGCAGTTCTTC,CASRYGTSAYNEQFF
NA,TRBV14,TRBJ1-3,NA,TGTGCCAGCAGCCAGGGTTGGGGGAGCGGAAACACCATATATTTT,CASSQGWGSGNTIYF
few,TRBV6-2/TRBV6-3,TRBJ1-2,NA,TGTGCCAGCAGTTACTCGACCAGGTTCTTGGGCTACACCTTC,CASSYSTRFLGYTF
few,TRBV6-2/TRBV6-3,TRBJ1-2,NA,TGTGCCAGCAGTTTGTTGGAGGAAGGCTACACCTTC,CASSLLEEGYTF
NA,TRBV6-4,TRBJ1-2,NA,TGTGCCAGCAGGGAGGGCGGCACAGTGGGGTCACGCTACACCTTC,CASREGGTVGSRYTF
NA,TRBV29-1,TRBJ2-7,NA,TGCAGCGTTGCGAGGGCAGGGTCCTACGAGCAGTACTTC,CSVARAGSYEQYF
NA,TRBV10-3,TRBJ2-1,TRBD2,TGTGCCATCAGTGAGGGGACTAGCGGGGAGATCGAGCAGTTCTTC,CAISEGTSGEIEQFF
NA,TRBV20-1,TRBJ2-3,TRBD2,TGCAGTGCTAGGGGACTAGCGGGAAGCACAGATACGCAGTATTTT,CSARGLAGSTDTQYF
NA,TRBV7-9,TRBJ2-1,NA,TGTGCCAGCAGCTTAATCACTAACCCCAACAATGAGCAGTTCTTC,CASSLITNPNNEQFF
few,TRBV12-3/TRBV12-4,TRBJ2-1,TRBD1,TGTGCCAGCAGTTTCCGGACAGGGAGTAACAATGAGCAGTTCTTC,CASSFRTGSNNEQFF
few,TRBV6-5,TRBJ2-1,TRBD2,TGTGCCAGCAGTTTCGGGACTAGCGGGGGCAATGAGCAGTTCTTC,CASSFGTSGGNEQFF
few,TRBV19,TRBJ1-2,NA,TGTGCCAGTAGTTCACTCGTCGGGGCTTATGGCTACACCTTC,CASSSLVGAYGYTF
NA,TRBV28,TRBJ2-7,NA,TGTGCCAGCAGTTTTGCCGGTGGCGAGCCGTACTTC,CASSFAGGEPYF
NA,TRBV28,TRBJ1-5,NA,TGTGCCAGTGGACCCGGACCGGGGGGCAATCAGCCCCAGCATTTT,CASGPGPGGNQPQHF